Listed here are 12 T cell receptor beta chains from one sample, sequenced in a study of early T cells in non-severe SARS-CoV-2 infection. One entry per CDR3 protein results from TCRdb running MiXCR on the 5' RACE reads. The table has approximately 89,000 distinct CDR3 sequences, around an eighth seen once. Sequenced material: whole blood. These receptors all stem from an adult who was a healthcare worker with PCR-confirmed SARS-CoV-2 infection or an uninfected control (not recorded which).

For this clonotype: This may be a read error: a much more frequent sequence differs by one nucleotide. The chain recombines TRBV12-3 or TRBV12-4 with TRBJ1-2; 7 nucleotides agree with TRBD1. V shed 4 bases, J shed 4 bases, and the junction held 6 bases outside the gene matches. The CDR3 runs to 14 residues. In DNA form, the CDR3 reads TGTGCCAGCAGTTATGACAGGGAAACCTATGGCTACACCTTC. This codes for CASSYDRETYGYTF.

Concerning this clonotype itself: A much larger clone differs by one base, so this may be a read error. J is TRBJ2-7 and V is TRBV20-1; 8 nucleotides align to TRBD2. The CDR3 totals 12 residues. The germline CDR1 and CDR2 sequences are DFQATT and SNEGSKA (reference sequence). The CDR3 DNA reads TGCAGTACTAGCGGTCCCTTAGGCGAGCAGTACTTC. Translating gives CSTSGPLGEQYF.

This clonotype showed up just a few times. The V gene is TRBV6-5, the J gene TRBJ2-1; D is possibly TRBD2 (6 bases). Between the trimmed V and J ends, which lost 6 bases and 2 bases, there was a span of 20 bases. Germline assignment: CDR1 MNHEY and CDR2 SVGAGI. This CDR3 contains 17 residues. The CDR3 sequence is CASSLTGGAAPYNEQFF. The CDR3 nucleotides read TGTGCCAGCAGCTTGACCGGAGGGGCGGCCCCCTACAATGAGCAGTTCTTC.

The chain combines TRBV10-3 with TRBJ2-4; 8 nucleotides match TRBD1. This CDR3 contains 14 residues. Germline values: CDR1 ENHRY, CDR2 SYGVKD. V shed 2 bases and J 9 bases; nucleotides not matched to a gene: 6. DNA of the CDR3: TGTGCCATCAGTGAGGCGACAGGGGTGGGCATTCAGTACTTC. Translating gives CAISEATGVGIQYF.

The J gene is TRBJ2-1, the V gene TRBV7-2, with D possibly matching TRBD1 (6 bases). CDR3 length: 15 residues. CDR1 and CDR2 (germline): SGHTA, FQGNSA. The V end was cut by 1 base, the J end by 2 bases, with 9 bases between. The CDR3 loop is CASSLEGETYNEQFF. The CDR3 DNA follows: TGTGCCAGCAGCTTAGAGGGGGAGACCTACAATGAGCAGTTCTTC.

Many counts were recorded for this clonotype. The V gene is TRBV7-6, the J gene TRBJ2-1; TRBD2 matches 7 bases. CDR1 and CDR2 (germline): SGHVS, FNYEAQ. V was pared by 2 bases and J by 2 bases, with 6 bases of the junction left unmatched. CDR3 length: 16 amino acids. The CDR3 bases are TGTGCCAGCAGCTTACGGGGCGGGGGAGCCTACAATGAGCAGTTCTTC. As protein: CASSLRGGGAYNEQFF.

V gene TRBV19 combines with J gene TRBJ2-2; D call uncertain. The CDR3 runs 11 residues. The ends were cut back, 8 bases at V and 6 bases at J, with 7 bases in the middle. Germline values: CDR1 LNHDA, CDR2 SQIVND (reference sequence). The CDR3 DNA is TGTGCCAGTCGGCAGGCCGGGGAGCTGTTTTTT. This encodes CASRQAGELFF.

In this sample, this clonotype turned up many times. V is TRBV5-1 and J is TRBJ1-1, with 8 bases identical to TRBD1. The CDR3 length is 15 residues. The germline gives CDR1 SGHRS, CDR2 YFSETQ. Germline trimming cut 4 bases from V and 2 bases from J; bases unmatched to any gene: 7. CDR3 nucleotide sequence: TGCGCCAGCAGCAAATGGACAGGGATTAACACTGAAGCTTTCTTT. Translated: CASSKWTGINTEAFF.

This clonotype was counted between two and nine times. V gene TRBV4-2 combines with J gene TRBJ1-5; no clear D. CDR3 length: 17 residues. The germline CDR1 and CDR2 sequences are LGHNA and YNFKEQ. V dropped 4 bases and J dropped 0 bases, with 16 bases sitting between them. The CDR3 protein is CASSLVAAAHSNQPQHF. The CDR3 coding sequence is TGTGCCAGCAGCCTGGTTGCGGCAGCCCATAGCAATCAGCCCCAGCATTTT.

In this sample, this clonotype turned up many times. This chain uses TRBV7-3 with TRBJ2-5, with 9 bases that match TRBD2. V trimming: 1 base; J trimming: 4 bases; junction bases outside the gene matches: 7. Germline V lookup: CDR1 SGHTA, CDR2 FQGTGA. CDR3 length equals 16 residues. The CDR3 DNA follows: TGTGCCAGCAGCTTAAGGGCTAGCGGGGTCGGAGAGACCCAGTACTTC. It yields the protein CASSLRASGVGETQYF.

In its sample, this clonotype was seen a few times. The chain has TRBV18 and TRBJ1-1, with 7 nucleotides matching TRBD1. V trimming: 2 bases; J trimming: 6 bases; junction bases outside the gene matches: 3. The CDR3 runs 13 residues. Germline V lookup: CDR1 KGHSH, CDR2 LQKENI. The CDR3: CASSPVTGPEAFF. DNA of the CDR3: TGTGCCAGCTCACCAGTGACAGGGCCTGAAGCTTTCTTT.

The V gene is TRBV27, the J gene TRBJ2-5; 8 bases are shared with TRBD1. CDR3 length: 19 residues. V shed 5 bases and J 1 base; nucleotides not matched to a gene: 18. Germline loops: CDR1 MNHEY, CDR2 SMNVEV (reference sequence). In DNA form, the CDR3 reads TGTGCCAGCAGTCCCCGGACAGGGTTCCTCGGCAGGTCCCAAGAGACCCAGTACTTC. Protein product: CASSPRTGFLGRSQETQYF.